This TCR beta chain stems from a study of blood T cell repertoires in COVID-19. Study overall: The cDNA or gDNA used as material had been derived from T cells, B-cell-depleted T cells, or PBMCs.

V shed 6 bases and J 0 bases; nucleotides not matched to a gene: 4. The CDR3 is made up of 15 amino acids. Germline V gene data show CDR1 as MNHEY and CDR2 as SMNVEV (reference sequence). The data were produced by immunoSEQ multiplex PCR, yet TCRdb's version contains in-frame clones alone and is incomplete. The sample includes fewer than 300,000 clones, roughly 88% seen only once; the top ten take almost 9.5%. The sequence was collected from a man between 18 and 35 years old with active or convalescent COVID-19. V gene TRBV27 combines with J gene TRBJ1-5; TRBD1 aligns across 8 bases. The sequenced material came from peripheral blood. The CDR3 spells CASRLQGVSNQPQHF. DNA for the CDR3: TGTGCCAGCAGATTACAGGGGGTTAGCAATCAGCCCCAGCATTTT.